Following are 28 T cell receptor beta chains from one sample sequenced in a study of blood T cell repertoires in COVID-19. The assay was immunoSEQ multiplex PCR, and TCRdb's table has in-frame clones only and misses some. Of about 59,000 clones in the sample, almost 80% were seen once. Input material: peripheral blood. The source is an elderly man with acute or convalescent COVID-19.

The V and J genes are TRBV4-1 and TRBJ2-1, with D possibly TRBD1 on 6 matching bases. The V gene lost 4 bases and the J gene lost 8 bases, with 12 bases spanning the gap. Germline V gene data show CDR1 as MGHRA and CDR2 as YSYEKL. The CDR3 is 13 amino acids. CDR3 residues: CASSRGQVDEQFF. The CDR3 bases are TGCGCCAGCAGCCGGGGGCAGGTCGATGAGCAGTTCTTC.

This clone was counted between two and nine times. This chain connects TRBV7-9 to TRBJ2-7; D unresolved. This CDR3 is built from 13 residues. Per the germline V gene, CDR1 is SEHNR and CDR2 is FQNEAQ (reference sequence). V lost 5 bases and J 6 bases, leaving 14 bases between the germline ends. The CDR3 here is CASSRSEVAEQYF. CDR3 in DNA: TGTGCCAGCAGCCGTAGTGAAGTAGCCGAGCAGTACTTC.

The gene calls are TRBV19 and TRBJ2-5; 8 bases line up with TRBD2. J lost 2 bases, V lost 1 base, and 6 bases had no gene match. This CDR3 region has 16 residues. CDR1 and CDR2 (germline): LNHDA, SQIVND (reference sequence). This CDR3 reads CASSIASGGSQETQYF. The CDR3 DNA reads TGTGCCAGTAGTATAGCGAGCGGGGGCTCTCAAGAGACCCAGTACTTC.

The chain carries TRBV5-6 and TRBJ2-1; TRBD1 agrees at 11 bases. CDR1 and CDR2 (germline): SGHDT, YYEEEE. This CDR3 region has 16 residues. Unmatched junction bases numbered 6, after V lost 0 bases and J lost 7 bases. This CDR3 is CASSLAGTGGWNEQFF. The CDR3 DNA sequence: TGTGCCAGCAGCTTGGCCGGGACAGGGGGTTGGAATGAGCAGTTCTTC.

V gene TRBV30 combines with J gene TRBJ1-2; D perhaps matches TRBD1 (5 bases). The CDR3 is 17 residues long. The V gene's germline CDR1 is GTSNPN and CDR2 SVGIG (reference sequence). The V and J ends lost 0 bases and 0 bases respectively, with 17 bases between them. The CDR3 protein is CAWSVRGHLPANYGYTF. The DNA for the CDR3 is TGTGCCTGGAGTGTCCGAGGACACCTCCCAGCTAACTATGGCTACACCTTC.

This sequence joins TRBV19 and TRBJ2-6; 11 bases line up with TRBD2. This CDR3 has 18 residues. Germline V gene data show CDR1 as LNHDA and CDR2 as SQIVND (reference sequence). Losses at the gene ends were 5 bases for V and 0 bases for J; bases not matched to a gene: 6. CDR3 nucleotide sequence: TGTGCCAGTAGTGCCGAGACTAGCGGGGACTCTGGGGCCAACGTCCTGACTTTC. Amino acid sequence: CASSAETSGDSGANVLTF.

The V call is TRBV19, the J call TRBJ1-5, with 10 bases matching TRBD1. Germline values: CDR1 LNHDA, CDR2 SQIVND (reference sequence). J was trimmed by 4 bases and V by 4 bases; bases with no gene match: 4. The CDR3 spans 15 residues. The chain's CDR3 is CASSNLGQGNQPQHF. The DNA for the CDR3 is TGTGCCAGTAGTAACCTGGGACAGGGGAATCAGCCCCAGCATTTT. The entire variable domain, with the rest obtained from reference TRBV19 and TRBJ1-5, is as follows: DGGITQSPKYLFRKEGQNVTLSCEQNLNHDAMYWYRQDPGQGLRLIYYSQIVNDFQKGDIAEGYSVSREKKESFPLTVTSAQKNPTAFYLCASSNLGQGNQPQHFGDGTRLSIL.

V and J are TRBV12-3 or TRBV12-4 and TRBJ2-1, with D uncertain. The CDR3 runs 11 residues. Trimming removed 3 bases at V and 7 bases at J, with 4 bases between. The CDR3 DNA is TGTGCCAGCAGTTTTATAAATGAGCAGTTCTTC. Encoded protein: CASSFINEQFF.

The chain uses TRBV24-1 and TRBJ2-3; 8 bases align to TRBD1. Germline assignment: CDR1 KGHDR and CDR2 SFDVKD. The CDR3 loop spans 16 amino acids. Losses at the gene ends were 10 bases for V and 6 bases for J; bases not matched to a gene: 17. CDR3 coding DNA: TGTGCCACTTCCCCCGACGGAACAGGGGGGAGCGATACGCAGTATTTT. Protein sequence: CATSPDGTGGSDTQYF.

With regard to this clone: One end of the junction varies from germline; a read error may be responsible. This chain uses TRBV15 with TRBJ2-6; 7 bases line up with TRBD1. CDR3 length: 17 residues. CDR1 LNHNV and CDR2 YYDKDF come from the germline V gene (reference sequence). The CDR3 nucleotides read TGTGCCACCAGCAGGGAGACAGGGACCTCTGGGGCCGACGTCCTGACTTTC. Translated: CATSRETGTSGADVLTF.

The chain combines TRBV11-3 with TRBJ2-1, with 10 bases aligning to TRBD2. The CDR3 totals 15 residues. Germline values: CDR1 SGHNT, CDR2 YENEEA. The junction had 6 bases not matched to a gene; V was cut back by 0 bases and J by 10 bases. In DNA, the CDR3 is TGTGCCAGCAGCTTAGATCATGGTAGCGGGAGGGAGCAGTTCTTC. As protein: CASSLDHGSGREQFF.

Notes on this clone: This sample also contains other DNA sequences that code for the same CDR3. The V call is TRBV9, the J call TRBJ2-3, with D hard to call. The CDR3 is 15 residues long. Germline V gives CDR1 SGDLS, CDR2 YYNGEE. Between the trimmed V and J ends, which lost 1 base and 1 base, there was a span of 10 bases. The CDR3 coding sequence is TGTGCCAGCAGCGTACGAGCGACCGGCACAGATACGCAGTATTTT. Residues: CASSVRATGTDTQYF.

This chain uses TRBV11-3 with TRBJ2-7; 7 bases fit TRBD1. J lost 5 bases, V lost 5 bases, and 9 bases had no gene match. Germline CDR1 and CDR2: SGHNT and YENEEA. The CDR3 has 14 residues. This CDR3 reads CASSTHRGTNEQYF. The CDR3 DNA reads TGTGCCAGCAGCACGCACAGGGGAACGAACGAGCAGTACTTC.

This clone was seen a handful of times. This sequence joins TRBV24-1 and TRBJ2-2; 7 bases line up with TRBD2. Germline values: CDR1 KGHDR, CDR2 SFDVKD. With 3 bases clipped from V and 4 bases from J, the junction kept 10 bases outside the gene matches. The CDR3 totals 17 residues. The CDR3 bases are TGTGCCACCAGTGATCAAACTGCGACTAGCACCACCGGGGAGCTGTTTTTT. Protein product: CATSDQTATSTTGELFF.

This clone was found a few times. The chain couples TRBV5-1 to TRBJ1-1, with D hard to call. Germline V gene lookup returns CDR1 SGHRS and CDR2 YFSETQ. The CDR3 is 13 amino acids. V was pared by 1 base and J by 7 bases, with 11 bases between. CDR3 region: CASSLKAYGEAFF. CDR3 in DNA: TGCGCCAGCAGCTTGAAAGCCTACGGTGAAGCTTTCTTT.

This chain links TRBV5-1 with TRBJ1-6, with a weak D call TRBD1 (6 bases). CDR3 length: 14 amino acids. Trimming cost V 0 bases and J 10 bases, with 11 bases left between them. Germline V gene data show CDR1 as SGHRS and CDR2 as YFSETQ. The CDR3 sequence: CASSLGQGRSPLHF. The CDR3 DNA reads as TGCGCCAGCAGCTTGGGTCAGGGGAGATCACCCCTCCACTTT.

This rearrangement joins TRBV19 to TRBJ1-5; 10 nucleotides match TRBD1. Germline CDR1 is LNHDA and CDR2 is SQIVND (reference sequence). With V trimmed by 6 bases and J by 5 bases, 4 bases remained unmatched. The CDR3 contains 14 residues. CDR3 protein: CASSLDRGYQPQHF. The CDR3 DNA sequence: TGTGCCAGTAGCCTGGACAGGGGGTATCAGCCCCAGCATTTT. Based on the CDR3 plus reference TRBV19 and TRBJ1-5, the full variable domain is DGGITQSPKYLFRKEGQNVTLSCEQNLNHDAMYWYRQDPGQGLRLIYYSQIVNDFQKGDIAEGYSVSREKKESFPLTVTSAQKNPTAFYLCASSLDRGYQPQHFGDGTRLSIL.

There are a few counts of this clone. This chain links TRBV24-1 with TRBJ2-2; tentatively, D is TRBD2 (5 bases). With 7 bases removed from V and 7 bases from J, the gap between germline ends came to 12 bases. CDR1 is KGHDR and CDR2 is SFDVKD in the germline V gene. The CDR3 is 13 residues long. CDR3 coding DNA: TGTGCCACCAGGGAGGAAGGAAGCGGGGAGCTGTTTTTT. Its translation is CATREEGSGELFF.

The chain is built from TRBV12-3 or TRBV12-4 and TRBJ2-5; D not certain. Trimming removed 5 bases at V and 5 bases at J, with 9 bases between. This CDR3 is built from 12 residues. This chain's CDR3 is CASSPGFETQYF. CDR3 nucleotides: TGTGCCAGCAGTCCCGGTTTCGAGACCCAGTACTTC.

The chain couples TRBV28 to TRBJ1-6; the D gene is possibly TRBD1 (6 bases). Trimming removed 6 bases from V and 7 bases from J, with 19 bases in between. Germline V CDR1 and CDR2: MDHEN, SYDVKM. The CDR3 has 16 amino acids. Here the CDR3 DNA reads TGTGCCAGCAGCCCAAATGGCGGCGGGGGCAATTCACCCCTCCACTTT. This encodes CASSPNGGGGNSPLHF.

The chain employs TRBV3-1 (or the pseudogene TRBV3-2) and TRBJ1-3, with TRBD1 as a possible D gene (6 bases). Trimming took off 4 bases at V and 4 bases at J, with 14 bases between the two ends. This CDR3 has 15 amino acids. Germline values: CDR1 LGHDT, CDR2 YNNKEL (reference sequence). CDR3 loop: CASSLRDIAGNTIYF. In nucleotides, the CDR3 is TGTGCCAGCAGCCTGAGGGACATTGCGGGAAACACCATATATTTT.

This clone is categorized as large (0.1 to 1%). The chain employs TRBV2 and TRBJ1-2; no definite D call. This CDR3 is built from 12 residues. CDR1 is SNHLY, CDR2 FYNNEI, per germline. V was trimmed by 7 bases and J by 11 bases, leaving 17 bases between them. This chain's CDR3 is CASKREQPWYTF. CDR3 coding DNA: TGTGCCAGCAAAAGGGAGCAGCCCTGGTACACCTTC.

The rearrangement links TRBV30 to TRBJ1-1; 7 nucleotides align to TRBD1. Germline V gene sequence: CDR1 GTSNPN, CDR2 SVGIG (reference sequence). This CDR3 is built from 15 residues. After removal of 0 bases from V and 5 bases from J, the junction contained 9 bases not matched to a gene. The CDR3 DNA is TGTGCCTGGAGTGTACCGGGCCCCAGGGGGACTGAAGCTTTCTTT. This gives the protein CAWSVPGPRGTEAFF.

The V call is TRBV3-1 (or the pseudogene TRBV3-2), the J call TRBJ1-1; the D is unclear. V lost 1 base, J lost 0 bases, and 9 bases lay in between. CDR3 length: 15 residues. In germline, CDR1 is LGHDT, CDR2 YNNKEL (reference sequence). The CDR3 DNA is TGTGCCAGCAGCCAAGGGAGGCTGATGAACACTGAAGCTTTCTTT. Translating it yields CASSQGRLMNTEAFF.

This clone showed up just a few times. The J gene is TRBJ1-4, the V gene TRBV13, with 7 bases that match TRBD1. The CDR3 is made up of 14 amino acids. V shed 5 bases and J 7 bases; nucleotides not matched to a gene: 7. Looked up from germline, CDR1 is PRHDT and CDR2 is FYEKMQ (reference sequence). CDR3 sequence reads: CASSMDRRSEKLFF. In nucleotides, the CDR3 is TGTGCCAGCAGCATGGACAGGCGTAGTGAAAAACTGTTTTTT.

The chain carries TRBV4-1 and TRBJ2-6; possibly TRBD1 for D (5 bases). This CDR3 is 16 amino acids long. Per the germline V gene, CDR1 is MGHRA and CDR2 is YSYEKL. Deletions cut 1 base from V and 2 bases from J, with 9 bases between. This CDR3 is CASSQGQSPGANVLTF. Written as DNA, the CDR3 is TGCGCCAGCAGCCAAGGACAGTCCCCTGGGGCCAACGTCCTGACTTTC.

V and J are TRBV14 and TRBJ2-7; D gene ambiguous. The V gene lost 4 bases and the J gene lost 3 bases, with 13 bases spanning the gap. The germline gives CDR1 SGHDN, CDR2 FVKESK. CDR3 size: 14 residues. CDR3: CASSLSSMRYEQYF. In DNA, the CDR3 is TGTGCCAGCAGCCTCTCGAGCATGCGCTACGAGCAGTACTTC.

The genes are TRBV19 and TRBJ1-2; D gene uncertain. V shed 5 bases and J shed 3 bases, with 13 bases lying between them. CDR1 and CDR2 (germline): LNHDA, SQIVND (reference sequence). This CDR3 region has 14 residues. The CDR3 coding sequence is TGTGCCAGTAGTCCCTCGGGGTCTGACTATGGCTACACCTTC. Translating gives CASSPSGSDYGYTF. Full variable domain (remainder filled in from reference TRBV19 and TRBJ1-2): DGGITQSPKYLFRKEGQNVTLSCEQNLNHDAMYWYRQDPGQGLRLIYYSQIVNDFQKGDIAEGYSVSREKKESFPLTVTSAQKNPTAFYLCASSPSGSDYGYTFGSGTRLTVV.